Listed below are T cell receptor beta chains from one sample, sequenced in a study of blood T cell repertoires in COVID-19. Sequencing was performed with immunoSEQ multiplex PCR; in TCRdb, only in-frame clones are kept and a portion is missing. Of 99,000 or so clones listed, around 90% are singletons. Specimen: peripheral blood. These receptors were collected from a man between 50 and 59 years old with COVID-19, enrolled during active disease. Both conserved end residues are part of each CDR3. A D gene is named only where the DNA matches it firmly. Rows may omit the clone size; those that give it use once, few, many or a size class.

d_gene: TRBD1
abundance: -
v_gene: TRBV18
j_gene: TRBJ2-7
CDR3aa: CASSGGTGGYEQYF
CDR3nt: TGTGCCAGCTCGGGAGGGACAGGGGGCTACGAGCAGTACTTC

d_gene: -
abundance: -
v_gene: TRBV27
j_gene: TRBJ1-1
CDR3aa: CASSLGGLNTEAFF
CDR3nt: TGTGCCAGCAGTTTGGGGGGATTGAACACTGAAGCTTTCTTT

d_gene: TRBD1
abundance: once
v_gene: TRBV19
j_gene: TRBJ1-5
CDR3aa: CASSRTGFSNQPQHF
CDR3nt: TGTGCCAGTAGTCGGACAGGGTTCAGCAATCAGCCCCAGCATTTT

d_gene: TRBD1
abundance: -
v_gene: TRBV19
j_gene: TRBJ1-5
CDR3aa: CASSIGTGGGNQPQHF
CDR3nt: TGTGCCAGTAGTATAGGGACAGGGGGCGGCAATCAGCCCCAGCATTTT

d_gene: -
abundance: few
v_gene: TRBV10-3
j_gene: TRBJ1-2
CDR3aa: CAISEFLGTYGYTF
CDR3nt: TGTGCCATCAGTGAGTTTCTTGGCACGTATGGCTACACCTTC

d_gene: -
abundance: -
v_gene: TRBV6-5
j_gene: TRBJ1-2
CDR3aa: CASADSQLKTYGYTF
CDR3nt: TGTGCCAGCGCGGACAGCCAGCTCAAGACGTATGGCTACACCTTC

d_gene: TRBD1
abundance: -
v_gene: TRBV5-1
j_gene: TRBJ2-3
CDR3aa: CASSFRTGGTDTQYF
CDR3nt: TGCGCCAGCAGCTTCCGGACAGGGGGCACAGATACGCAGTATTTT

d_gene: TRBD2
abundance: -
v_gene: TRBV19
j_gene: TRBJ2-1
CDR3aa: CASSIALRLAGNNEQFF
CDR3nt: TGTGCCAGTAGTATCGCCCTCCGGCTAGCGGGGAACAATGAGCAGTTCTTC

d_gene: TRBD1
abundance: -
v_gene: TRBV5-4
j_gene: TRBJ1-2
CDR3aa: CASSPPAPGQGTGYTF
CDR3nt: TGTGCCAGCAGCCCTCCCGCCCCGGGACAGGGGACCGGCTACACCTTC

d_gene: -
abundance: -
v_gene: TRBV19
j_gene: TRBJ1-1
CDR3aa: CASSMASEAFF
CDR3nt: TGTGCCAGTAGTATGGCCAGTGAAGCTTTCTTT

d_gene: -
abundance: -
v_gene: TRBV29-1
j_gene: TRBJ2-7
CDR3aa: CSVVDGLSYEQYF
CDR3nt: TGCAGCGTTGTGGACGGACTCTCCTACGAGCAGTACTTC

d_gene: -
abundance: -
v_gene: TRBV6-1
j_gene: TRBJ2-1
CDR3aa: CASSEATVYNEQFF
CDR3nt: TGTGCCAGCAGTGAAGCTACAGTGTACAATGAGCAGTTCTTC

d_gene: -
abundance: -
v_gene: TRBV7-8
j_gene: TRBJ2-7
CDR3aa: CASSLVVTSYEQYF
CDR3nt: TGTGCCAGCAGCTTAGTAGTGACTAGCTACGAGCAGTACTTC

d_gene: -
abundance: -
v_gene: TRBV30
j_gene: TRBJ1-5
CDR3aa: CAWNRAGNQPQHF
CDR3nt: TGTGCCTGGAACAGGGCGGGCAATCAGCCCCAGCATTTT

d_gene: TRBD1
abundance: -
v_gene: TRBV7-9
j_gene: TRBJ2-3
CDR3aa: CASSPQNRGPDTQYF
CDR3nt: TGTGCCAGCAGCCCACAGAACAGGGGCCCAGATACGCAGTATTTT

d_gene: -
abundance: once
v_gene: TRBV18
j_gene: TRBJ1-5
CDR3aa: CASSPSETEVNQPQHF
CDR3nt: TGTGCCAGCTCACCATCTGAGACAGAAGTCAATCAGCCCCAGCATTTT

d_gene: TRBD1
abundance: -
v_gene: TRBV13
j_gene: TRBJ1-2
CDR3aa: CASRPGQGLDGYTF
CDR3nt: TGTGCCAGCAGACCGGGACAGGGCTTGGACGGCTACACCTTC

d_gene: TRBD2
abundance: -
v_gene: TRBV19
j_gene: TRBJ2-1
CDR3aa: CATPGGGFSYNEQFF
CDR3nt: TGTGCCACCCCCGGCGGGGGTTTCTCCTACAATGAGCAGTTCTTC

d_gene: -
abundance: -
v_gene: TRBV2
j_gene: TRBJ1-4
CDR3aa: CASSWAPTGEKLFF
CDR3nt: TGTGCCAGCAGTTGGGCCCCAACTGGAGAAAAACTGTTTTTT

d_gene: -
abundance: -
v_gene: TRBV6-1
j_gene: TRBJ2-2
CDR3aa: CASTGQQNTGELFF
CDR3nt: TGTGCCAGCACCGGACAGCAGAACACCGGGGAGCTGTTTTTT

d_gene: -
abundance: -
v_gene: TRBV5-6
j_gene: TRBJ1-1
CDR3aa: CASSPMGGGTEAFF
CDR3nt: TGTGCCAGCAGCCCTATGGGCGGGGGTACTGAAGCTTTCTTT

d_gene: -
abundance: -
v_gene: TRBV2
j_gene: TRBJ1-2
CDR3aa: CASRPPDSGYTF
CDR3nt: TGTGCCAGCAGGCCCCCGGACAGTGGCTACACCTTC

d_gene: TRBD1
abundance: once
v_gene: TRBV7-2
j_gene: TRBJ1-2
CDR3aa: CASSLALTGDGYTF
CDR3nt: TGTGCCAGCAGCTTAGCATTGACAGGGGATGGCTACACCTTC

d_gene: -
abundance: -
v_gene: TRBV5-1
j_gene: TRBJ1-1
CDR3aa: CASSLEGLSTEAFF
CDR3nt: TGCGCCAGCAGCTTGGAGGGACTTTCCACTGAAGCTTTCTTT

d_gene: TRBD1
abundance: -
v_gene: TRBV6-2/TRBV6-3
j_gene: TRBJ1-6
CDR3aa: CASSYLPGTGNGPNSPLHF
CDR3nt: TGTGCCAGCAGTTACCTGCCCGGGACAGGGAACGGCCCGAATTCACCCCTCCACTTT

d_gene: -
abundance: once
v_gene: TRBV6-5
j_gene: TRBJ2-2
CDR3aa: CASSRTTSGELFF
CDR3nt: TGTGCCAGCAGCCGGACTACGTCCGGGGAGCTGTTTTTT

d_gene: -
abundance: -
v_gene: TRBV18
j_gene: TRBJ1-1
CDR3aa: CASSPQIQGGTEAFF
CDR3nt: TGTGCCAGCTCACCACAAATACAGGGAGGGACTGAAGCTTTCTTT

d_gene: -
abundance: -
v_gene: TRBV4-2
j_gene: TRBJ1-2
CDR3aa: CASSQDLGVHYGYTF
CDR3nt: TGTGCCAGCAGCCAAGATCTCGGGGTACACTATGGCTACACCTTC

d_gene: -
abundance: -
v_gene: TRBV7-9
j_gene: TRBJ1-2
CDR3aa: CASSFQGIGYGYTF
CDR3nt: TGTGCCAGCAGCTTCCAGGGGATAGGCTATGGCTACACCTTC

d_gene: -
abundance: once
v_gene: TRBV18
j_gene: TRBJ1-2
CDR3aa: CASSPSTGQAGYTF
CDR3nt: TGTGCCAGCTCACCATCCACAGGGCAAGCTGGCTACACCTTC

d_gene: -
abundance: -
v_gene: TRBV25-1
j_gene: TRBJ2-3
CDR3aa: CASSDSSTDTQYF
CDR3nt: TGTGCCAGCAGTGACAGTAGCACAGATACGCAGTATTTT

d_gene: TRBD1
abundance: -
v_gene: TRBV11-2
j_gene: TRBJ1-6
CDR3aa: CASSLITTGEFYYNSPLHF
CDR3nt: TGTGCCAGCAGCTTGATAACGACAGGGGAGTTTTACTATAATTCACCCCTCCACTTT

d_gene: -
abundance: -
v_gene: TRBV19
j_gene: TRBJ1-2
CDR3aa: CASSIINGPGNNYGYTF
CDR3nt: TGTGCCAGTAGTATAATTAATGGTCCAGGGAATAACTATGGCTACACCTTC

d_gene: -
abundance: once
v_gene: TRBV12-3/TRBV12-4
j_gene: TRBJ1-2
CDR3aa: CASSLRGGRKYTF
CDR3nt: TGTGCCAGCAGTTTACGGGGGGGTAGAAAATACACCTTC

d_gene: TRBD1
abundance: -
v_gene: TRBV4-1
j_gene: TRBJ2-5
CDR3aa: CASSQLAGGYETQYF
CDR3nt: TGCGCCAGCAGCCAACTTGCAGGGGGCTACGAGACCCAGTACTTC

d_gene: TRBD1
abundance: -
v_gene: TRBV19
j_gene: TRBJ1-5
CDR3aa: CASSGQPYSNQPQHF
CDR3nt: TGTGCCAGTTCGGGACAGCCTTATAGCAATCAGCCCCAGCATTTT

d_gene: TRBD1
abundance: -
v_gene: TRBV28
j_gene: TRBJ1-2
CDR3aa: CASSSGGLGYTF
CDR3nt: TGTGCCAGCAGCTCAGGGGGCCTAGGCTACACCTTC

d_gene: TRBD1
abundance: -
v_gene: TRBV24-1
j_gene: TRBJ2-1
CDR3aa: CATSDPGARTGRNEQFF
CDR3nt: TGTGCCACCAGTGATCCAGGGGCCAGGACAGGAAGAAATGAGCAGTTCTTC

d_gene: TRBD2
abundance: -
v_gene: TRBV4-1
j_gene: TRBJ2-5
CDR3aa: CASSHRAGVEGETQYF
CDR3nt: TGCGCCAGCAGCCATAGAGCGGGGGTCGAGGGAGAGACCCAGTACTTC